Below are 17 T cell receptor beta chains sequenced from a single sample in a study of tumor-infiltrating lymphocytes in primary liver carcinoma. The authors made TCR beta cDNA from 500 to 600 ng total RNA with a constant-region primer. For TCR beta, libraries were produced by three nested multiplex PCR rounds using slightly modified ARM-PCR. Researchers ran the first two PCR rounds for 9 to 10 cycles each with TRBV1-TRBV30 forward primers and a C-beta reverse primer. TCRdb re-called the multiplex PCR reads through MiXCR, storing one row per CDR3 protein. The sample lists over 250,000 distinct CDR3 sequences; approximately 58% were seen once. The study extracted blood RNA from unsorted whole blood and also extracted germline DNA. The sample was peripheral blood. The receptors shown here come from a woman aged 30 to 39 with primary liver carcinoma and hepatitis B virus infection.

The chain has TRBV29-1 and TRBJ2-3; D is undetermined. Between the trimmed V and J ends, which lost 3 bases and 0 bases, there was a span of 7 bases. The CDR3 length is 13 residues. From germline, CDR1 is SQVTM and CDR2 ANQGSEA. The CDR3 loop is CSVECSSTDTQYF. CDR3 nucleotides: TGCAGCGTTGAGTGCAGTAGCACAGATACGCAGTATTTT.

V and J are TRBV12-3 or TRBV12-4 and TRBJ2-4; a weak D match, TRBD2 (5 bases). The length of the CDR3 is 12 residues. V was clipped by 10 bases and J by 6 bases, with 13 bases between them. CDR3 residues: CATSFEGNIQYF. In nucleotides, the CDR3 is TGTGCCACCTCTTTCGAGGGAAACATTCAGTACTTC.

Details on this clonotype: A much larger clone lies a single base off, so this may be a read error. The chain joins TRBV29-1 to TRBJ2-3; D remains ambiguous. CDR3 length: 14 residues. The germline V gene encodes CDR1 SQVTM and CDR2 ANQGSEA. Trimming stripped 4 bases from V and 0 bases from J, with 11 bases between. The CDR3 reads CSVVPSSSTDTQYF. The CDR3 bases are TGCAGCGTTGTCCCCTCCAGTAGCACAGATACGCAGTATTTT.

The genes are TRBV10-1 and TRBJ1-2, with unresolved D. This CDR3 has 10 residues. Germline values: CDR1 WNHNN, CDR2 SYGVQD (reference sequence). V lost 4 bases and J lost 10, with 7 bases in between. The CDR3 DNA is TGCGCCAGCAGTGGCCATGCCTACACCTTC. Amino acid sequence: CASSGHAYTF.

This clonotype was recorded many times. J is TRBJ1-1 and V is TRBV6-1; D not resolved. The V end lost 8 bases, the J end lost 5 bases, and 15 bases lay between the germline ends. Germline lookup yields CDR1 MNHNS and CDR2 SASEGT. CDR3 length: 13 amino acids. The CDR3 loop reads CASSVGLGTEAFF. CDR3 sequence (DNA): TGTGCCAGCTCTGTCGGTCTGGGAACTGAAGCTTTCTTT.

This clonotype has more than one count but fewer than ten. The chain recombines TRBV12-3 or TRBV12-4 with TRBJ2-3, with TRBD2 identical over 8 bases. The length of the CDR3 is 16 residues. After removal of 7 bases from V and 7 bases from J, the junction contained 16 bases not matched to a gene. The CDR3 is CASTVLWGGGRNTQYF. CDR3 nucleotide sequence: TGTGCCAGCACCGTGCTGTGGGGTGGCGGGAGGAATACGCAGTATTTT.

The table lists this clonotype with a count of one. This could be a read error, since a much larger clone is one nucleotide away. The CDR3 loop is CARSFGTSGYNEQSF. CDR3 DNA: TGTGCCAGGAGCTTCGGGACTAGCGGCTACAATGAGCAGTCCTTC. The rearrangement uses TRBV11-2 and TRBJ2-1, with 11 bases aligning to TRBD2. In germline, CDR1 is SGHAT, CDR2 FQNNGV. There are 15 residues in the CDR3. Using reference TRBV11-2 and TRBJ2-1 for the parts outside the CDR3, the full variable domain is EAGVAQSPRYKIIEKRQSVAFWCNPISGHATLYWYQQILGQGPKLLIQFQNNGVVDDSQLPKDRFSAERLKGVDSTLKIQPAKLEDSAVYLCARSFGTSGYNEQSFGPGTRLTVL.

In this sample, this clonotype turned up once. This may arise from a read error, as a much more abundant clone is one base away. Because it lacks the conserved phenylalanine or tryptophan at the end, this CDR3 is likely a read error. The chain couples TRBV12-3 or TRBV12-4 to TRBJ2-2, with D possibly being TRBD1 or TRBD2 (6 bases each). V lost 7 bases and J lost 5, with 8 bases in between. This CDR3 is 12 amino acids long. CDR3 amino acids: CASIGGTGELFL. DNA for the CDR3: TGTGCCAGCATAGGGGGGACCGGGGAGCTGTTTCTT.

Regarding this clonotype: A read error is likely, as this CDR3 ends without the conserved phenylalanine or tryptophan. The gene calls are TRBV11-2 and TRBJ2-2; 7 bases are a match to TRBD2. Germline CDR1 is SGHAT and CDR2 is FQNNGV. The CDR3 length is 13 residues. CDR3 residues: CASSTRLAGDLFL. The CDR3 DNA sequence: TGTGCCAGCAGCACTCGACTAGCCGGGGACCTGTTTCTT.

As concerns this clonotype: A junction end diverges from the germline sequence, so it may reflect a read error. The gene calls are TRBV7-9 and TRBJ1-1; weak D call: TRBD1 (5 bases). This CDR3 region has 13 residues. Germline lookup yields CDR1 SEHNR and CDR2 FQNEAQ (reference sequence). DNA of the CDR3: TGTGCCAGCAGTTTAGAGACAGCCCCCAGAACTTTCTTT. It specifies CASSLETAPRTFF.

This clonotype showed up just a few times. The chain has TRBV12-5 and TRBJ2-3; 8 bases fit TRBD2. This CDR3 spans 14 amino acids. The junction had 5 bases not matched to a gene; V was cut back by 6 bases and J by 3 bases. The germline CDR1 and CDR2 sequences are LGHNT and FRNRAP. CDR3 sequence reads: CASGSGRRTDTQYF. The CDR3 coding sequence is TGTGCTAGTGGGAGCGGGAGAAGGACAGATACGCAGTATTTT.

Only a few counts were recorded for this clonotype. Given a much more abundant clone one base away, this may be a read error. The rearrangement joins TRBV11-2 to TRBJ1-1; tentative D call: TRBD1 (5 bases). Germline CDR1 and CDR2: SGHAT and FQNNGV. The CDR3 is 13 residues long. CDR3 coding DNA: TGTGCCAGCAGCTTGGGGGAGGGCACTGAAGCTTCCTTT. Its protein is CASSLGEGTEASF.

This clonotype has only one observation. One base away lies a much larger clone, so this may be a sequencing read error. The chain uses TRBV29-1 and TRBJ2-3; D is possibly TRBD2 (5 bases). Germline CDR1 and CDR2: SQVTM and ANQGSEA. The CDR3 spans 14 residues. CDR3 loop: CSVGRGMTTDAQYF. CDR3 in DNA: TGCAGCGTTGGCCGGGGTATGACAACAGATGCGCAGTATTTT.

This chain joins TRBV20-1 and TRBJ2-1; 10 positions match TRBD2. The CDR3 covers 14 residues. After removal of 7 bases from V and 10 bases from J, the junction contained 13 bases not matched to a gene. Germline V gene sequence: CDR1 DFQATT, CDR2 SNEGSKA (reference sequence). The CDR3 nucleotides read TGCAGTGTTCAGTCGGCTAGCGGGAGCCGCGAGCAGTTCTTC. Translating gives CSVQSASGSREQFF.

Note on this clonotype: A much larger clone differs by one base, so this may be a read error. The V and J genes are TRBV6-2 or TRBV6-3 and TRBJ2-2; D is uncertain. CDR3 size: 13 residues. Germline-derived CDR1 and CDR2 are MNHEY and SVGEGT. The CDR3 reads CPSSPRGTGELFF. In nucleotides, the CDR3 is TGTCCCAGCAGTCCCCGTGGCACCGGGGAGCTGTTTTTT.

This clonotype was found a few times. This may come from a read error, since a much larger clone is one base off. The rearrangement links TRBV29-1 to TRBJ2-3; unclear D gene. Germline V gene sequence: CDR1 SQVTM, CDR2 ANQGSEA. The CDR3 is made up of 14 amino acids. V was clipped by 1 base and J by 2 bases, with 10 bases between them. CDR3 sequence: CSVEGVLHTDTQYF. CDR3 nucleotide sequence: TGCAGCGTTGAAGGGGTTCTCCACACAGATACGCAGTATTTT.

This clonotype was counted ten times or more. This chain joins TRBV6-6 and TRBJ1-1; possible D gene TRBD1, 6 bases. Germline V gene data show CDR1 as MNHNY and CDR2 as SVGAGI (reference sequence). CDR3 length equals 11 residues. Trimming left V 6 bases short and J 11 bases short, with 13 bases between. The CDR3: CASSGPRGAFF. The CDR3 region has the DNA TGTGCCAGCAGCGGCCCAAGGGGGGCTTTCTTT.